These 31 T cell receptor beta chains share one sample of origin, sequenced in a study of blood T cell repertoires in COVID-19. Generated by immunoSEQ multiplex PCR, the TCRdb table keeps only in-frame clones and is missing some. Of about 220,000 clones in the sample, 80% were seen once. Specimen: peripheral blood. These TCRs come from a woman in her 70s with acute or convalescent COVID-19.

The rearrangement joins TRBV7-9 to TRBJ1-6; 7 bases line up with TRBD1. The CDR3 spans 16 residues. CDR1 and CDR2 from the germline V gene are SEHNR and FQNEAQ (reference sequence). V dropped 5 bases and J dropped 6; count of bases not matched to a gene: 10. The CDR3 reads CASSPDTGAGNSPLHF. CDR3 DNA: TGTGCCAGCAGCCCAGACACAGGGGCGGGTAATTCACCCCTCCACTTT.

The chain uses TRBV6-2 or TRBV6-3 and TRBJ2-7; possibly TRBD2 for D (7 bases). Germline CDR1 reads MNHEY; CDR2 reads SVGEGT. The CDR3 spans 17 residues. V was trimmed by 4 bases and J by 4 bases, leaving 23 bases between them. The CDR3 is CASSFSPSGGGRYEQYF. CDR3 coding DNA: TGTGCCAGCAGTTTTTCCCCTTCGGGCGGGGGCCGTTACGAGCAGTACTTC.

The CDR3 here is CATSRSQSGGQETQYF. DNA for the CDR3: TGTGCCACCAGCAGATCTCAGAGTGGGGGGCAAGAGACCCAGTACTTC. The chain carries TRBV15 and TRBJ2-5; D might be TRBD2 (6 bases). The CDR3 is made up of 16 amino acids. Trimming cost V 2 bases and J 2 bases, with 15 bases left between them. The germline gives CDR1 LNHNV, CDR2 YYDKDF (reference sequence).

About this clone itself: Compared with germline, one end of the junction differs, possibly owing to a read error. V usage is TRBV6-2 or TRBV6-3 and J usage is TRBJ1-5, with D perhaps matching TRBD1 (5 bases). The CDR3 totals 14 residues. CDR1 and CDR2 from the germline V gene are MNHEY and SVGEGT. The CDR3: CAGSPPQEYQPQHF. The CDR3 bases are TGTGCCGGCAGCCCACCACAGGAATATCAGCCCCAGCATTTT.

The V call is TRBV6-5, the J call TRBJ1-5; a weak D match, TRBD1 (5 bases). CDR3 length: 12 amino acids. CDR1 MNHEY and CDR2 SVGAGI come from the germline V gene. Trimming took off 7 bases at V and 7 bases at J, with 11 bases between the two ends. CDR3 protein: CASNRLGQPQHF. CDR3 DNA sequence: TGTGCCAGCAACAGGTTAGGCCAGCCCCAGCATTTT.

The gene calls are TRBV4-3 and TRBJ2-3, with 11 positions matching TRBD2. The CDR3 sequence is 15 residues long. The trim removed 3 bases at V and 4 bases at J, leaving 3 bases unmatched. Per germline, CDR1 LGHNA and CDR2 YSLEER. The CDR3 DNA is TGCGCCAGCAGCCATGTGACTAGCGGGGCAGATACGCAGTATTTT. Its translation: CASSHVTSGADTQYF.

The chain couples TRBV4-3 to TRBJ2-7; maybe TRBD1 (6 bases). The CDR3 runs 15 residues. Trimming took 4 bases from V and 4 from J, leaving 17 bases between them. Germline values: CDR1 LGHNA, CDR2 YSLEER. CDR3 sequence: CASSLLTGPPYEQYF. In nucleotides, the CDR3 is TGCGCCAGCAGCCTACTTACAGGGCCTCCATACGAGCAGTACTTC.

The CDR3 DNA reads TGTGCCAGCAGCCCCGCATTGGAGCCCAATCAGCCCCAGCATTTT. Translating gives CASSPALEPNQPQHF. The J gene is TRBJ1-5, the V gene TRBV5-5; D is unresolved. The V end lost 4 bases, the J end lost 3 bases, and 14 bases lay between the germline ends. The CDR3 sequence is 15 residues long. Germline-derived CDR1 and CDR2 are SGHKS and YYEKEE (reference sequence).

The chain is built from TRBV5-4 and TRBJ2-3, with D maybe TRBD2 (5 bases). Trimming cost V 2 bases and J 5 bases, with 9 bases left between them. Germline V CDR1 and CDR2: SGHNT, YYREEE (reference sequence). This CDR3 is built from 13 residues. In DNA form, the CDR3 reads TGTGCCAGCAGCTTTACCGCGGGAGATACGCAGTATTTT. This sequence encodes CASSFTAGDTQYF.

V gene TRBV2 combines with J gene TRBJ1-4; unclear D gene. V shed 6 bases and J shed 7 bases, with 15 bases lying between them. CDR1 SNHLY and CDR2 FYNNEI come from the germline V gene. This CDR3 is 14 amino acids long. The CDR3 sequence is CASRIVLGSEKLFF. CDR3 DNA: TGTGCCAGCAGAATAGTTCTGGGGAGTGAAAAACTGTTTTTT.

The chain links TRBV4-1 to TRBJ1-3; 12 nucleotides agree with TRBD1. The germline V gene encodes CDR1 MGHRA and CDR2 YSYEKL. J lost 5 bases, V lost 0 bases, and 8 bases had no gene match. This CDR3 comprises 18 residues. The CDR3 sequence is CASSQDYSGQGARNTIYF. CDR3 nucleotide sequence: TGCGCCAGCAGCCAAGATTACTCGGGACAGGGGGCCAGAAACACCATATATTTT.

In its sample, this clone was seen once. The rearrangement uses TRBV12-3 or TRBV12-4 and TRBJ2-1; D remains unclear. This CDR3 is built from 10 residues. V lost 4 bases and J lost 10, with 5 bases in between. CDR3 DNA sequence: TGTGCCAGCAGTTATGAGGAGCAGTTCTTC. Amino acids: CASSYEEQFF.

V and J are TRBV7-9 and TRBJ1-1, with D possibly matching TRBD1 (5 bases). Trimming took off 2 bases at V and 3 bases at J, with 10 bases between the two ends. CDR1 SEHNR and CDR2 FQNEAQ come from the germline V gene (reference sequence). The CDR3 is 14 amino acids. The CDR3 reads CASSLQGGYTEAFF. DNA for the CDR3: TGTGCCAGCAGCTTACAGGGAGGGTACACTGAAGCTTTCTTT. The full variable domain, completed using reference TRBV7-9 and TRBJ1-1, is DTGVSQNPRHKITKRGQNVTFRCDPISEHNRLYWYRQTLGQGPEFLTYFQNEAQLEKSRLLSDRFSAERPKGSFSTLEIQRTEQGDSAMYLCASSLQGGYTEAFFGQGTRLTVV.

The chain couples TRBV18 to TRBJ2-7; possibly TRBD2 for D (6 bases). The germline V and J ends were trimmed by 6 bases and 0 bases, with 15 bases remaining between them. From germline, CDR1 is KGHSH and CDR2 LQKENI. The CDR3 extends over 15 amino acids. CDR3 sequence (DNA): TGTGCCAGCTCGGGCCGGGACTGGGCCTCCTACGAGCAGTACTTC. Its translation: CASSGRDWASYEQYF.

J is TRBJ1-1 and V is TRBV2; D might be TRBD1 (6 bases). The germline gives CDR1 SNHLY, CDR2 FYNNEI. This CDR3 spans 14 amino acids. V lost 6 bases and J lost 3, with 14 bases in between. The chain's CDR3 is CASSQQGLDTEAFF. The CDR3 region has the DNA TGTGCCAGCAGCCAACAGGGCTTAGACACTGAAGCTTTCTTT.

The chain joins TRBV5-5 to TRBJ2-2; 7 bases line up with TRBD2. V trimming: 0 bases; J trimming: 4 bases; junction bases outside the gene matches: 6. This CDR3 has 16 amino acids. CDR1 is SGHKS and CDR2 is YYEKEE in the germline V gene (reference sequence). In DNA form, the CDR3 reads TGTGCCAGCAGCTTGGGAAGGTTAGCGGGCACCGGGGAGCTGTTTTTT. Translated: CASSLGRLAGTGELFF.

The chain couples TRBV3-1 (or the pseudogene TRBV3-2) to TRBJ2-5; TRBD2 matches 10 bases. The CDR3 spans 15 residues. J gave up 5 bases and V 4 bases, and 7 bases lay outside the gene matches. Germline CDR1 and CDR2: LGHDT and YNNKEL (reference sequence). The CDR3: CASSLQRGGRETQYF. The CDR3 DNA reads as TGTGCCAGCAGCCTCCAGCGGGGGGGCCGGGAGACCCAGTACTTC.

The chain carries TRBV19 and TRBJ1-5; 10 bases are shared with TRBD1. The CDR3 is made up of 14 amino acids. J was trimmed by 7 bases and V by 5 bases; bases with no gene match: 5. CDR1 is LNHDA, CDR2 SQIVND, per germline (reference sequence). This CDR3 reads CASSLGQGRQPQHF. CDR3 nucleotides: TGTGCCAGTAGTTTGGGACAGGGGAGACAGCCCCAGCATTTT.

The chain carries TRBV18 and TRBJ2-5; unclear D gene. This CDR3 comprises 14 residues. Trimming removed 8 bases at V and 2 bases at J, with 15 bases between. Germline V gene sequence: CDR1 KGHSH, CDR2 LQKENI. CDR3 sequence: CASRQTARQETQYF. The CDR3 DNA reads TGTGCCAGCCGCCAGACCGCCAGGCAAGAGACCCAGTACTTC. The full variable domain, in which reference TRBV18 and TRBJ2-5 provide the parts outside the CDR3, is NAGVMQNPRHLVRRRGQEARLRCSPMKGHSHVYWYRQLPEEGLKFMVYLQKENIIDESGMPKERFSAEFPKEGPSILRIQQVVRGDSAAYFCASRQTARQETQYFGPGTRLLVL.

The CDR3 DNA is TGTGCCAGCAGCATACCATACAGGGGACCTAACTATGGCTACACCTTC. This codes for CASSIPYRGPNYGYTF. The rearrangement uses TRBV11-2 and TRBJ1-2; the match to TRBD1 covers 7 bases. This CDR3 comprises 16 residues. The junction had 9 bases not matched to a gene; V was cut back by 5 bases and J by 0 bases. The germline gives CDR1 SGHAT, CDR2 FQNNGV. Full variable domain (remainder filled in from reference TRBV11-2 and TRBJ1-2): EAGVAQSPRYKIIEKRQSVAFWCNPISGHATLYWYQQILGQGPKLLIQFQNNGVVDDSQLPKDRFSAERLKGVDSTLKIQPAKLEDSAVYLCASSIPYRGPNYGYTFGSGTRLTVV.

The chain combines TRBV5-4 with TRBJ1-4, with D tentatively TRBD1 (6 bases). Trimming left V 0 bases short and J 7 bases short, with 19 bases between. Per the germline V gene, CDR1 is SGHNT and CDR2 is YYREEE (reference sequence). The CDR3 totals 17 residues. This chain's CDR3 is CASSLGQGNGASEKLFF. The CDR3 coding sequence is TGTGCCAGCAGCTTGGGCCAGGGGAATGGGGCGAGTGAAAAACTGTTTTTT.

The chain uses TRBV7-2 and TRBJ2-6, with D tentatively TRBD2 (5 bases). Trimming left V 10 bases short and J 0 bases short, with 10 bases between. The germline CDR1 and CDR2 sequences are SGHTA and FQGNSA. This CDR3 contains 14 residues. The CDR3 DNA follows: TGTGCCACCCAGCGGACCTCTGGGGCCAACGTCCTGACTTTC. This codes for CATQRTSGANVLTF. Based on the CDR3 plus reference TRBV7-2 and TRBJ2-6, the full variable domain is GAGVSQSPSNKVTEKGKDVELRCDPISGHTALYWYRQSLGQGLEFLIYFQGNSAPDKSGLPSDRFSAERTGGSVSTLTIQRTQQEDSAVYLCATQRTSGANVLTFGAGSRLTVL.

This chain links TRBV4-3 with TRBJ2-3; D unclear. Germline values: CDR1 LGHNA, CDR2 YSLEER. V was pared by 0 bases and J by 5 bases, with 9 bases between. CDR3 length: 14 amino acids. The CDR3 loop reads CASSQDEARDTQYF. The CDR3 coding sequence is TGCGCCAGCAGCCAAGATGAAGCGAGAGATACGCAGTATTTT.

The chain uses TRBV6-5 and TRBJ1-5; 9 nucleotides align to TRBD1. Germline CDR1 reads MNHEY; CDR2 reads SVGAGI. The CDR3 totals 14 residues. With 4 bases clipped from V and 7 bases from J, the junction kept 5 bases outside the gene matches. This CDR3 reads CASSSRTGAQPQHF. In DNA, the CDR3 is TGTGCCAGCAGTTCGAGGACAGGGGCGCAGCCCCAGCATTTT.

The chain combines TRBV19 with TRBJ2-5; D gene ambiguous. This CDR3 region has 13 residues. Germline CDR1 is LNHDA and CDR2 is SQIVND (reference sequence). Trimming removed 4 bases at V and 9 bases at J, with 15 bases between. The CDR3 loop is CASSKRLESPQYF. The CDR3 DNA follows: TGTGCCAGTAGTAAGAGGCTAGAGAGTCCCCAGTACTTC.

The chain has TRBV6-2 or TRBV6-3 and TRBJ1-5; possible D gene TRBD1, 5 bases. Germline CDR1 and CDR2: MNHEY and SVGEGT. V lost 3 bases to trimming and J lost 7 bases, with 13 bases between them. This CDR3 is built from 14 residues. The CDR3 protein is CASSYFGGGQPQHF. DNA of the CDR3: TGTGCCAGCAGTTATTTTGGGGGAGGACAGCCCCAGCATTTT.

The CDR3 region is CASSAGTGGNTEAFF. The CDR3 nucleotides read TGTGCCAGCAGTGCCGGGACAGGAGGGAACACTGAAGCTTTCTTT. The chain is built from TRBV6-6 and TRBJ1-1; TRBD1 agrees at 8 bases. V shed 5 bases and J 1 base; nucleotides not matched to a gene: 6. This CDR3 is built from 15 residues. Germline values: CDR1 MNHNY, CDR2 SVGAGI (reference sequence).

V is TRBV5-4 and J is TRBJ2-3; 9 positions agree with TRBD2. Per the germline V gene, CDR1 is SGHNT and CDR2 is YYREEE (reference sequence). V lost 4 bases and J lost 0; bases outside the gene matches: 6. CDR3 length: 16 amino acids. The CDR3 nucleotides are TGTGCCAGCAGCACCAGACTAGCGGCTAGCACAGATACGCAGTATTTT. The encoded protein is CASSTRLAASTDTQYF.

The count of this clone is one. The chain recombines TRBV6-1 with TRBJ2-1; tentative D call: TRBD2 (6 bases). Germline V gene data show CDR1 as MNHNS and CDR2 as SASEGT. The CDR3 runs to 14 residues. V was clipped by 0 bases and J by 10 bases, with 13 bases between them. The chain's CDR3 is CASSEARRVREQFF. Written as DNA, the CDR3 is TGTGCCAGCAGTGAAGCAAGGAGGGTTCGGGAGCAGTTCTTC.

CDR3 in DNA: TGCGCCAGCAGCTTGTCTTCCGGCTGGGCCCAGGAAAAACTGTTTTTT. Its protein product is CASSLSSGWAQEKLFF. The chain combines TRBV5-1 with TRBJ1-4, with no clear D. The CDR3 consists of 16 residues. CDR1 and CDR2 (germline): SGHRS, YFSETQ. Trimming took off 1 base at V and 8 bases at J, with 18 bases between the two ends.

The gene calls are TRBV4-1 and TRBJ1-5, with TRBD1 identical over 9 bases. The germline V gene has CDR1 MGHRA and CDR2 YSYEKL. The CDR3 runs to 16 residues. Trimming cost V 4 bases and J 0 bases; bases outside gene matches: 4. CDR3 nucleotide sequence: TGCGCCAGCAGCCGGACAGGGGAATATAGCAATCAGCCCCAGCATTTT. Translated, it gives CASSRTGEYSNQPQHF.